This TCR beta chain derives from a study of shared clonotypes between healthy human individuals. Across the study: Three CD4 naive, three CD4 memory, two CD8 naive and one CD8 memory plate were used per donor.

Notes on this clone: Antigen: not known.

Each of the donors was a healthy adult who was HIV-negative and had not had a recent acute infection or vaccination. General observations from the study: Naive subsets tended to show greater estimated richness than memory subsets. Generation probability values for non-shared clonotypes were lower than those for clonotypes shared by all four donors.

Germline-derived CDR1 and CDR2 are LGHNA and YNFKEQ. The trim removed 0 bases at V and 6 bases at J, leaving 3 bases unmatched. This CDR3 has 14 residues. Profiled with immunoSEQ multiplex PCR; TCRdb holds only in-frame clones, not every one. The repertoire holds around 1.1 million clones, with around 82% as singletons. This receptor was obtained from a man aged 18 to 30 in good health. Some clones in this sample may be carry-over from other donors' samples. The specimen was memory CD4+ T cells from PBMCs. Subset of the sample: CD45RA-negative fraction. The chain carries TRBV4-2 and TRBJ2-5, with 8 bases fitting TRBD1. CDR3 coding DNA: TGTGCCAGCAGCCAAGAAGACAGGGGTCAGACCCAGTACTTC. Its translation: CASSQEDRGQTQYF.